Each of the 32 T cell receptor beta chains below was sequenced from the same sample in a study of PD-L1 blockade in urothelial cancer. Specified time point: pretreatment peripheral blood. The method was immunoSEQ multiplex PCR; TCRdb's version includes in-frame clones alone and lacks a portion of them. The table lists tens of thousands of clones, around 86% of them singletons. The specimen comprised PBMCs, sampled around atezolizumab (anti-PD-L1) treatment. The receptor set was obtained from a man between 65 and 79 years old with urothelial cancer.

The chain combines TRBV5-1 with TRBJ2-3; TRBD2 matches 10 bases. Germline CDR1 reads SGHRS; CDR2 reads YFSETQ. V was clipped by 1 base and J by 5 bases; unmatched bases: 7. The CDR3 runs to 16 residues. The CDR3 reads CASSLRLAGAEDTQYF. The CDR3 region has the DNA TGCGCCAGCAGCTTGCGGCTAGCGGGAGCGGAAGATACGCAGTATTTT.

This sequence joins TRBV29-1 and TRBJ1-4, with a tentative D call TRBD1 (6 bases). Trimming removed 4 bases from V and 8 bases from J, with 11 bases in between. CDR1 and CDR2 (germline): SQVTM, ANQGSEA. The CDR3 contains 12 residues. In nucleotides, the CDR3 is TGCAGCGTTGCGGCAGGGGAGGAAAAACTGTTTTTT. Its protein product is CSVAAGEEKLFF.

This clone came up a few times. The chain couples TRBV12-1 to TRBJ2-1; the table's D call, TRBD2, was not checked against the DNA. TRBV12-1 is marked as a pseudogene. The CDR3 is 13 residues long. This CDR3 is CASSGRSYNEQFF. In DNA, the CDR3 is TGTGCCAGTAGCGGGAGGAGTTACAATGAGCAGTTCTTC.

This sequence joins TRBV28 and TRBJ2-7; 10 bases fit TRBD2. This CDR3 region has 15 residues. J was trimmed by 3 bases and V by 4 bases; bases with no gene match: 6. The V gene's germline CDR1 is MDHEN and CDR2 SYDVKM. The CDR3: CASSSGTSEFYEQYF. The CDR3 DNA sequence: TGTGCCAGCAGTTCGGGGACTAGCGAGTTCTACGAGCAGTACTTC. Complete variable domain (other parts from reference TRBV28 and TRBJ2-7): DVKVTQSSRYLVKRTGEKVFLECVQDMDHENMFWYRQDPGLGLRLIYFSYDVKMKEKGDIPEGYSVSREKKERFSLILESASTNQTSMYLCASSSGTSEFYEQYFGPGTRLTVT.

V and J are TRBV15 and TRBJ1-1, with D maybe TRBD1 (6 bases). CDR1 LNHNV and CDR2 YYDKDF come from the germline V gene (reference sequence). This CDR3 contains 14 residues. The germline V and J ends were trimmed by 2 bases and 4 bases, with 11 bases remaining between them. CDR3 sequence reads: CATSRNREGTEAFF. The CDR3 nucleotides are TGTGCCACCAGCAGAAACAGGGAGGGCACTGAAGCTTTCTTT.

The rearrangement joins TRBV18 to TRBJ2-2; TRBD1 agrees at 8 bases. CDR3 length: 16 amino acids. Trimming took 3 bases from V and 2 from J; bases not matched to a gene: 5. CDR1 and CDR2 from the germline V gene are KGHSH and LQKENI. The CDR3 DNA is TGTGCCAGCTCACCTACGACAGGGGCAAACACCGGGGAGCTGTTTTTT. Protein: CASSPTTGANTGELFF.

The CDR3 loop reads CASSSGLATFYEQYF. CDR3 coding DNA: TGTGCCAGCAGTTCGGGACTAGCGACCTTCTACGAGCAGTACTTC. The V gene is TRBV28, the J gene TRBJ2-7; 10 bases agree with TRBD2. This CDR3 has 15 amino acids. Germline-derived CDR1 and CDR2 are MDHEN and SYDVKM. The V segment lost 4 bases and the J segment 3 bases; nucleotides outside the gene matches: 6.

CDR3 coding DNA: TGCAGCGTAGGACTAGCGGGAGTTCAGACCGGGGAGCTGTTTTTT. It is translated as CSVGLAGVQTGELFF. This chain joins TRBV29-1 and TRBJ2-2, with 13 bases lining up with TRBD2. CDR3 length: 15 residues. V shed 6 bases and J 5 bases; nucleotides not matched to a gene: 6. Germline V gene sequence: CDR1 SQVTM, CDR2 ANQGSEA.

Here the CDR3 reads CASSVGLRDGYTF. The CDR3 coding sequence is TGTGCCAGCAGCGTAGGATTACGGGATGGCTACACCTTC. V gene TRBV9 combines with J gene TRBJ1-2; D not resolved. This CDR3 has 13 amino acids. Germline CDR1 is SGDLS and CDR2 is YYNGEE. With 0 bases removed from V and 6 bases from J, the gap between germline ends came to 9 bases.

Only one count was recorded for this clone. This chain uses TRBV5-6 with TRBJ2-1; TRBD2 matches 9 bases. The germline CDR1 and CDR2 sequences are SGHDT and YYEEEE. The CDR3 totals 16 residues. With 3 bases clipped from V and 7 bases from J, the junction kept 11 bases outside the gene matches. In DNA, the CDR3 is TGTGCCAGCAGCTATGATGGTAGCGGGAGTTGGAATGAGCAGTTCTTC. Its protein is CASSYDGSGSWNEQFF.

The chain uses TRBV6-5 and TRBJ2-1; tentative D call: TRBD2 (5 bases). The CDR3 extends over 15 amino acids. From germline, CDR1 is MNHEY and CDR2 SVGAGI. Trimming took 4 bases from V and 4 from J, leaving 14 bases between them. The CDR3, as DNA: TGTGCCAGCAGTTCGGTGGGCTCGGGGTACAATGAGCAGTTCTTC. Protein product: CASSSVGSGYNEQFF.

The table lists this clone with a count of one. The CDR3 is CASSPGGGSSYNEQFF. The CDR3 DNA sequence: TGCGCCAGCAGCCCGGGGGGCGGATCCTCCTACAATGAGCAGTTCTTC. J is TRBJ2-1 and V is TRBV5-1, with D perhaps matching TRBD2 (7 bases). V lost 4 bases and J 0 bases, leaving 14 bases between the germline ends. The CDR3 is made up of 16 amino acids. The germline gives CDR1 SGHRS, CDR2 YFSETQ.

V usage is TRBV5-1 and J usage is TRBJ2-1, with D possibly TRBD2 on 5 matching bases. This CDR3 has 18 residues. V was shortened by 1 base and J by 7 bases, with 24 bases between the two germline ends. Looked up from germline, CDR1 is SGHRS and CDR2 is YFSETQ. CDR3 bases: TGCGCCAGCAGCTTGACTTCTTTTGGAGTTATTGCGGGTAATGAGCAGTTCTTC. Translating it yields CASSLTSFGVIAGNEQFF.

A word on this clone: The same CDR3 also results from other DNA sequences found in this sample. The rearrangement uses TRBV30 and TRBJ2-1; 7 nucleotides align to TRBD2. The ends lost 0 bases at V and 3 bases at J; junction bases unmatched: 5. Germline V lookup: CDR1 GTSNPN, CDR2 SVGIG (reference sequence). The CDR3 has 15 residues. CDR3 DNA: TGTGCCTGGAGTGTGGGCCTAGCGGACTACAATGAGCAGTTCTTC. It translates to CAWSVGLADYNEQFF.

This clone was found once. The chain joins TRBV5-5 to TRBJ1-5; D is possibly TRBD1 (5 bases). This CDR3 spans 17 amino acids. Germline values: CDR1 SGHKS, CDR2 YYEKEE (reference sequence). The V end lost 1 base, the J end lost 8 bases, and 22 bases lay between the germline ends. Here the CDR3 DNA reads TGTGCCAGCAGCTTGATTTTGATGAGCGCAGGGTTGAAGCCCCAGCATTTT. Translated: CASSLILMSAGLKPQHF. The full variable domain, rest sourced from reference TRBV5-5 and TRBJ1-5, is DAGVTQSPTHLIKTRGQQVTLRCSPISGHKSVSWYQQVLGQGPQFIFQYYEKEERGRGNFPDRFSARQFPNYSSELNVNALLLGDSALYLCASSLILMSAGLKPQHFGDGTRLSIL.

This clone was detected only once. This chain links TRBV28 with TRBJ2-7; 7 bases line up with TRBD2. The CDR3 is made up of 15 amino acids. Germline V gene sequence: CDR1 MDHEN, CDR2 SYDVKM. V trimming: 2 bases; J trimming: 1 base; junction bases outside the gene matches: 5. The chain's CDR3 is CASSLVGGPSYEQYF. The CDR3 DNA follows: TGTGCCAGCAGTTTAGTGGGAGGGCCTTCCTACGAGCAGTACTTC.

J is TRBJ2-7 and V is TRBV9; the match to TRBD2 covers 9 bases. The CDR3 totals 19 residues. V was pared by 3 bases and J by 5 bases, with 21 bases of the junction left unmatched. The germline V gene has CDR1 SGDLS and CDR2 YYNGEE. The CDR3, as DNA: TGTGCCAGCAGCGAGGCCCCCCCGGGAGCGGGAGGCACGAGCAACGAGCAGTACTTC. The encoded protein is CASSEAPPGAGGTSNEQYF.

The chain is built from TRBV12-5 and TRBJ2-7, with a tentative D call TRBD1 (6 bases). CDR1 is LGHNT and CDR2 is FRNRAP in the germline V gene. This CDR3 spans 13 amino acids. The ends were cut back, 6 bases at V and 3 bases at J, with 12 bases in the middle. The CDR3 here is CASGKDRDYEQYF. CDR3 bases: TGTGCTAGTGGGAAGGACAGAGACTACGAGCAGTACTTC.

This chain connects TRBV19 to TRBJ2-3; TRBD2 is a possible D gene (5 bases). This CDR3 is 13 amino acids long. Trimming cost V 5 bases and J 4 bases, with 10 bases left between them. Germline assignment: CDR1 LNHDA and CDR2 SQIVND (reference sequence). For the CDR3, the DNA is TGTGCCAGTAGTCCCTCGAGGGCAGATACGCAGTATTTT. Amino acid sequence: CASSPSRADTQYF.

The chain is built from TRBV11-2 and TRBJ2-2, with D unresolved. CDR1 SGHAT and CDR2 FQNNGV come from the germline V gene. The CDR3 runs to 17 residues. Trimming shortened V by 5 bases and J by 0 bases, and 16 bases separated the two germline ends. The CDR3 here is CASSHRVSYTNTGELFF. The CDR3 coding sequence is TGTGCCAGCAGCCACCGGGTCAGTTATACGAACACCGGGGAGCTGTTTTTT.

This clone was seen only a few times. The V call is TRBV5-1, the J call TRBJ2-3; 8 nucleotides agree with TRBD1. CDR3 length equals 14 residues. The V and J ends lost 5 bases and 6 bases, in that order; junction bases with no gene match: 8. Germline values: CDR1 SGHRS, CDR2 YFSETQ. The CDR3: CASSPGQEYDTQYF. In DNA, the CDR3 is TGCGCCAGCAGTCCGGGACAGGAGTACGATACGCAGTATTTT.

V usage is TRBV14 and J usage is TRBJ2-7, with 7 bases fitting TRBD2. Germline trimming cut 4 bases from V and 2 bases from J; bases unmatched to any gene: 8. Germline-derived CDR1 and CDR2 are SGHDN and FVKESK. The CDR3 has 15 amino acids. The CDR3 DNA is TGTGCCAGCAGCCGAAATAGCGGGTCGACCTACGAGCAGTACTTC. Translated, it gives CASSRNSGSTYEQYF.

The J gene is TRBJ2-5, the V gene TRBV11-2; 11 bases fit TRBD2. CDR3 length: 16 amino acids. CDR1 and CDR2 from the germline V gene are SGHAT and FQNNGV. V lost 4 bases to trimming and J lost 1 base; unmatched junction nucleotides: 5. CDR3 coding DNA: TGTGCCAGCAGCTCTGGACTAGCGGGCCGCCAAGAGACCCAGTACTTC. Its protein product is CASSSGLAGRQETQYF.

The chain recombines TRBV11-3 with TRBJ2-7, with TRBD2 matching over 13 bases. V dropped 5 bases and J dropped 6; count of bases not matched to a gene: 4. CDR1 SGHNT and CDR2 YENEEA come from the germline V gene. The CDR3 is 14 residues long. CDR3 in amino acids: CASSPRLAGGEQYF. CDR3 coding DNA: TGTGCCAGCAGCCCAAGACTAGCGGGAGGCGAGCAGTACTTC.

The chain links TRBV11-2 to TRBJ2-5; TRBD1 is a possible D gene (6 bases). CDR1 and CDR2 from the germline V gene are SGHAT and FQNNGV. The CDR3 consists of 11 residues. The ends were cut back, 11 bases at V and 5 bases at J, with 12 bases in the middle. The CDR3 coding sequence is TGTGCCCTAGGGGGTGGGGAGACCCAGTACTTC. Protein product: CALGGGETQYF.

The chain carries TRBV4-2 and TRBJ2-1, with TRBD1 identical over 9 bases. The CDR3 has 16 amino acids. CDR1 and CDR2 from the germline V gene are LGHNA and YNFKEQ. Trimming removed 4 bases from V and 2 bases from J; junction bases left unmatched: 6. DNA for the CDR3: TGTGCCAGCAGCCGGGCCGGGGACAGGGCCTACAATGAGCAGTTCTTC. This codes for CASSRAGDRAYNEQFF.

This clone has only one observation. This chain uses TRBV5-1 with TRBJ1-3, with no clear D. Trimming took 0 bases from V and 0 from J, leaving 10 bases between them. This CDR3 contains 16 residues. The germline CDR1 and CDR2 sequences are SGHRS and YFSETQ. CDR3 sequence reads: CASSLGGRVSGNTIYF. CDR3 DNA sequence: TGCGCCAGCAGCTTGGGCGGCAGAGTCTCTGGAAACACCATATATTTT.

This clone is a singleton in its sample. This sequence joins TRBV7-2 and TRBJ2-7; 8 bases agree with TRBD2. V gave up 1 base and J gave up 5 bases; unmatched junction bases: 13. Germline assignment: CDR1 SGHTA and CDR2 FQGNSA. The CDR3 sequence is 17 residues long. CDR3: CASSLDSTRGRRHEQYF. CDR3 in DNA: TGTGCCAGCAGCTTAGACTCTACCCGCGGGAGGAGGCACGAGCAGTACTTC.

This rearrangement joins TRBV10-2 to TRBJ2-5; the match to TRBD1 covers 8 bases. Germline V gene lookup returns CDR1 WSHSY and CDR2 SAAADI. With V trimmed by 6 bases and J by 1 base, 4 bases remained unmatched. The CDR3 spans 14 residues. CDR3 in DNA: TGCGCCAGCAGCCAACAGGGGGTCCAAGAGACCCAGTACTTC. As protein: CASSQQGVQETQYF.

The genes are TRBV29-1 and TRBJ1-1; TRBD1 matches 9 bases. The CDR3 consists of 15 residues. CDR1 is SQVTM, CDR2 ANQGSEA, per germline. J was trimmed by 3 bases and V by 6 bases; bases with no gene match: 11. CDR3 nucleotide sequence: TGCAGCGTGGGGGGACCGGGACAGGGATACACTGAAGCTTTCTTT. Translation gives CSVGGPGQGYTEAFF.

About this clone itself: A junction end diverges from the germline sequence, so it may reflect a read error. The chain links TRBV5-1 to TRBJ2-3; D may be TRBD1 (5 bases). Per the germline V gene, CDR1 is SGHRS and CDR2 is YFSETQ. The CDR3 is made up of 13 amino acids. CDR3 sequence: CASGLGTQGTQYF. The DNA for the CDR3 is TGCGCCAGCGGCTTGGGAACCCAGGGTACGCAGTATTTT. Full variable domain (outside the CDR3, taken from reference TRBV5-1 and TRBJ2-3): KAGVTQTPRYLIKTRGQQVTLSCSPISGHRSVSWYQQTPGQGLQFLFEYFSETQRNKGNFPGRFSGRQFSNSRSEMNVSTLELGDSALYLCASGLGTQGTQYFGPGTRLTVL.

V is TRBV2 and J is TRBJ2-1; 7 bases are a match to TRBD2. This CDR3 has 16 amino acids. The germline V gene encodes CDR1 SNHLY and CDR2 FYNNEI. V lost 2 bases to trimming and J lost 6 bases; unmatched junction nucleotides: 10. CDR3 protein: CASSERAGALRNEQFF. CDR3 coding DNA: TGTGCCAGCAGTGAACGGGCGGGAGCCTTGCGCAATGAGCAGTTCTTC. The full variable domain, in which reference TRBV2 and TRBJ2-1 provide the parts outside the CDR3, is EPEVTQTPSHQVTQMGQEVILRCVPISNHLYFYWYRQILGQKVEFLVSFYNNEISEKSEIFDDQFSVERPDGSNFTLKIRSTKLEDSAMYFCASSERAGALRNEQFFGPGTRLTVL.